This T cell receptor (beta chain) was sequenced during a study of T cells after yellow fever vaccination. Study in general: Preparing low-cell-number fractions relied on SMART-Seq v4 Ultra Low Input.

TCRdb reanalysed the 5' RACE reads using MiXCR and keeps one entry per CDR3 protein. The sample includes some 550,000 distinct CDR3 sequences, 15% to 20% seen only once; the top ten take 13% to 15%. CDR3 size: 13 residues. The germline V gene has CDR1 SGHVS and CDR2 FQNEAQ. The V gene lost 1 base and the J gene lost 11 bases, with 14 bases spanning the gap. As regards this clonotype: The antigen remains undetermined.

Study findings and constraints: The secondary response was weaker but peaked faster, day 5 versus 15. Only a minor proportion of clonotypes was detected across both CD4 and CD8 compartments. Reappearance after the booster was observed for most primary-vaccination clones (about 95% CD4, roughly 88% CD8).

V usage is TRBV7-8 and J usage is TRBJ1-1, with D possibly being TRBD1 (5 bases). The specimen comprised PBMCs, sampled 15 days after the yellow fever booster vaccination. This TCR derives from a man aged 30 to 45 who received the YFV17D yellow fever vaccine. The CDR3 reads CASSLVGAHGAFF. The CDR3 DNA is TGTGCCAGCAGCTTAGTAGGGGCTCATGGGGCTTTCTTT. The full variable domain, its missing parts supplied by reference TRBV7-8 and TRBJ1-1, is GAGVSQSPRYKVAKRGQDVALRCDPISGHVSLFWYQQALGQGPEFLTYFQNEAQLDKSGLPSDRFFAERPEGSVSTLKIQRTQQEDSAVYLCASSLVGAHGAFFGQGTRLTVV.